This is a list of T cell receptor beta chains from one sample in a study of cytomegalovirus exposure and HLA in healthy donors. Repertoires were generated with immunoSEQ multiplex PCR, while TCRdb's copy carries only in-frame clones and drops some. The table shows about 150,000 clones, with about four fifths occurring only once. The source material was PBMCs. All receptors derive from a male donor in good health and CMV-seronegative. The CDR3 runs from the conserved cysteine through the conserved F or W. The D gene is left open where the match is weak. The size entry is marked missing in some rows and otherwise reads once, few, many or a size class.

V gene	D gene	clone size	J gene	CDR3 DNA	CDR3 protein
TRBV29-1	-	-	TRBJ2-3	TGCAGCGTTGAAGATGGGCAGGGTAAGCGCTGGTTTACAGATACGCAGTATTTT	CSVEDGQGKRWFTDTQYF
TRBV27	TRBD1	-	TRBJ1-5	TGTGCCAGCAGATGGACAGGCGATCATCAGCCCCAGCATTTT	CASRWTGDHQPQHF
TRBV2	TRBD1	-	TRBJ2-7	TGTGCCAGCATGACGACAGGGGCCTACGAGCAGTACTTC	CASMTTGAYEQYF
TRBV2	TRBD2	once	TRBJ2-3	TGTGCCAGCAGTGGTCTAGCGGGGGTCACAGATACGCAGTATTTT	CASSGLAGVTDTQYF
TRBV9	TRBD1	once	TRBJ1-4	TGTGCCAGCAGCCCGACACAGGGGGCTGATGAAAAACTGTTTTTT	CASSPTQGADEKLFF
TRBV25-1	TRBD2	once	TRBJ2-3	TGTGCCAGCAGTGAATTGGGTCAGGGAGGGACAGATACGCAGTATTTT	CASSELGQGGTDTQYF
TRBV2	-	few	TRBJ1-1	TGTGCCAGCAGGGGGCTGAGGAACACTGAAGCTTTCTTT	CASRGLRNTEAFF
TRBV15	-	-	TRBJ2-5	TGTGCCACCAGCAGAGATGTTCGTGATGCGGGCCAAGAGACCCAGTACTTC	CATSRDVRDAGQETQYF
TRBV6-4	TRBD1	-	TRBJ2-3	TGTGCCAGCAGCGACAGGGGGCGTTCTAGCACAGATACGCAGTATTTT	CASSDRGRSSTDTQYF
TRBV6-1	-	few	TRBJ1-2	TGTGCCAGCACCCTCGCCAGGGGCTATGGCTACACCTTC	CASTLARGYGYTF
TRBV19	TRBD2	-	TRBJ2-7	TGTGCCAGTAGTATAGGGGAGGGGTTCCACGAGCAGTACTTC	CASSIGEGFHEQYF
TRBV19	-	-	TRBJ1-3	TGTGCCAGTAGTCCCAACAGGGTGCCTGGAAACACCATATATTTT	CASSPNRVPGNTIYF
TRBV7-9	TRBD1	-	TRBJ1-2	TGTGCCAGCAGCTTAGCGGGACAGGGATCGAGCGGCTACACCTTC	CASSLAGQGSSGYTF
TRBV5-1	-	-	TRBJ1-1	TGCGCCAGCATCCCGGGGGGAGGAGGCACTGAAGCTTTCTTT	CASIPGGGGTEAFF
TRBV29-1	TRBD2	-	TRBJ2-2	TGCAGCGTTTGGGGGGGGACTAGCGGAACCGGGGAGCTGTTTTTT	CSVWGGTSGTGELFF
TRBV30	-	-	TRBJ1-5	TGTGCCTGGAGCGGACAGACCGATCAGCCCCAGCATTTT	CAWSGQTDQPQHF
TRBV4-3	-	-	TRBJ2-3	TGCGCCAGCAGCCAAAGGGGGGGCCCTTCCACAGATACGCAGTATTTT	CASSQRGGPSTDTQYF
TRBV19	TRBD1	-	TRBJ1-3	TGTGCCAGTAGTATTAGGGGCAGGGGGCCATTCAGCAACACCATATATTTT	CASSIRGRGPFSNTIYF
TRBV5-6	-	few	TRBJ2-7	TGTGCCAGCAGCTTTCTAAATGCCTACGAGCAGTACTTC	CASSFLNAYEQYF
TRBV7-6	-	-	TRBJ1-4	TGTGCCAGCAGCTTCCGGGGGTCAACTAATGAAAAACTGTTTTTT	CASSFRGSTNEKLFF
TRBV21-1	-	few	TRBJ1-2	TGTGCCGGGACGACAGGGAATTATGGCTACACCTTC	CAGTTGNYGYTF
TRBV6-5	-	-	TRBJ1-4	TGTGCCAGCAGTTACTCGATGTACAGTTCTGAAAAACTGTTTTTT	CASSYSMYSSEKLFF
TRBV13	TRBD1	-	TRBJ1-1	TGTGCCAGCAGCCCGAACCCCGGGACAGGGACGGTAACTGAAGCTTTCTTT	CASSPNPGTGTVTEAFF
TRBV2	-	-	TRBJ2-7	TGTGCCAGCAGTGATAGAGGCGGGGGCGACGAGCAGTACTTC	CASSDRGGGDEQYF
TRBV5-6	TRBD2	once	TRBJ2-3	TGTGCCAGCAGCTTGGGGACTAGCGGCCGGAATACGCAGTATTTT	CASSLGTSGRNTQYF
TRBV9	TRBD2	-	TRBJ2-1	TGTGCCAGCAGCGTAAGCGGGGGCCCTTACAATGAGCAGTTCTTC	CASSVSGGPYNEQFF
TRBV7-2	TRBD2	-	TRBJ2-3	TGTGCCAGCACCTCATGGGGGGGGGAGAATACAGATACGCAGTATTTT	CASTSWGGENTDTQYF
TRBV19	-	-	TRBJ2-3	TGTGCCAGTATCCAAGCAGGGGGCACAGATACGCAGTATTTT	CASIQAGGTDTQYF
TRBV2	-	-	TRBJ1-2	TGTGCCAGCAGTGAGGGCAGGGTAAACGGCTACACCTTC	CASSEGRVNGYTF
TRBV5-5	-	-	TRBJ1-3	TGTGCCAGCAGCTTAACAGGAGGGATTTCCAGCACCATATATTTT	CASSLTGGISSTIYF
TRBV5-6	TRBD2	once	TRBJ2-1	TGTGCCAGCAGCCTAGGACTAGCGGGGGGGAATGAGCAGTTCTTC	CASSLGLAGGNEQFF
TRBV7-6	TRBD2	-	TRBJ2-1	TGTGCCAGCAGCTTAGTGGGTGGGAGCGGGGGGCTCGGTGAGCAGTTCTTC	CASSLVGGSGGLGEQFF
TRBV7-2	TRBD1	-	TRBJ2-2	TGTGCCAGCAGCTTAGTGGGGACAGGGATGCCTACCGGGGAGCTGTTTTTT	CASSLVGTGMPTGELFF
TRBV29-1	TRBD1	-	TRBJ2-2	TGCAGCGTTGATTACCCAGGGGGACACGGGGAGCTGTTTTTT	CSVDYPGGHGELFF
TRBV6-5	-	-	TRBJ1-3	TGTGCCAGCATGGGCGACTCTGGAAACACCATATATTTT	CASMGDSGNTIYF
TRBV4-3	-	once	TRBJ2-6	TGCGCCAGCAGCCACCCCCTAGGGGCGGGGGCCAACGTCCTGACTTTC	CASSHPLGAGANVLTF
TRBV27	TRBD2	-	TRBJ2-3	TGTGCCAGCTCTTGGGCTAGCGGAGATACGCAGTATTTT	CASSWASGDTQYF
TRBV7-9	-	-	TRBJ1-1	TGTGCCAGCAGCCCCTACCGAGGCCTCATGAACACTGAAGCTTTCTTT	CASSPYRGLMNTEAFF
TRBV19	-	-	TRBJ2-5	TGTGCCAGTAGTGTTCAGGGTCAAGAGACCCAGTACTTC	CASSVQGQETQYF
TRBV7-2	-	-	TRBJ1-3	TGTGCCAGCAGCTTAGGTCCAGGGATCTCTGGAAACACCATATATTTT	CASSLGPGISGNTIYF
TRBV2	TRBD1	-	TRBJ1-2	TGTGCCAGCAGTGGGACGGGACAGGGCTCTGGCTACACCTTC	CASSGTGQGSGYTF
TRBV7-9	-	-	TRBJ1-2	TGTGCCAGCAGCTTAGCGTCAGGGGCAGGCGGCTACACCTTC	CASSLASGAGGYTF
TRBV19	-	-	TRBJ2-7	TGTGCCAGTAGTATACAAAGGGCAAGGCAGGGTCCCTACGAGCAGTACTTC	CASSIQRARQGPYEQYF
TRBV9	-	-	TRBJ2-5	TGTGCCAGCAGCGCCCGAGGGCTTCAAGAGACCCAGTACTTC	CASSARGLQETQYF
TRBV2	TRBD1	-	TRBJ2-7	TGTGCCAGCAGCGACCAGGGACAGGCCTACGAGCAGTACTTC	CASSDQGQAYEQYF